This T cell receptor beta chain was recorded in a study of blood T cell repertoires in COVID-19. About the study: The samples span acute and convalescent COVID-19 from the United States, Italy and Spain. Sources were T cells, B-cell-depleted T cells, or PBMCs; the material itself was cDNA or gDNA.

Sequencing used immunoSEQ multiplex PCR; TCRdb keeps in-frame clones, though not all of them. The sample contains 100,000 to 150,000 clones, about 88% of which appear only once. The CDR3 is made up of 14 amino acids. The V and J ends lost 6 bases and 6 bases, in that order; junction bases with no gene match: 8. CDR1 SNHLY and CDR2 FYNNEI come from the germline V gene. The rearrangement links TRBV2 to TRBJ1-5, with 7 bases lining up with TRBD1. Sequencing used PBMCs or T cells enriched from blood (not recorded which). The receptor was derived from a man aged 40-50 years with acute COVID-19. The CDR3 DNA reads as TGTGCCAGCAGACAGGGGAGTGCCGGTCAGCCCCAGCATTTT. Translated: CASRQGSAGQPQHF.